This TCR beta chain was obtained from a study of control samples from healthy donors and cancer patients. The assay was immunoSEQ multiplex PCR, and TCRdb's table has in-frame clones only and misses some. The top ten hold about 9% of the sample, which has 100,000 to 150,000 clones, around 93% seen once. Deletions cut 6 bases from V and 0 bases from J, with 18 bases between. The CDR3 spans 16 residues. Germline CDR1 reads SGDLS; CDR2 reads YYNGEE. The origin of this receptor is a man younger than 35 in good health. The rearrangement uses TRBV9 and TRBJ1-1; perhaps TRBD1 as D (6 bases). Sequencing was performed on blood. CDR3 sequence reads: CASKVPGGAMNTEAFF. CDR3 bases: TGTGCCAGCAAAGTCCCCGGGGGGGCTATGAACACTGAAGCTTTCTTT.